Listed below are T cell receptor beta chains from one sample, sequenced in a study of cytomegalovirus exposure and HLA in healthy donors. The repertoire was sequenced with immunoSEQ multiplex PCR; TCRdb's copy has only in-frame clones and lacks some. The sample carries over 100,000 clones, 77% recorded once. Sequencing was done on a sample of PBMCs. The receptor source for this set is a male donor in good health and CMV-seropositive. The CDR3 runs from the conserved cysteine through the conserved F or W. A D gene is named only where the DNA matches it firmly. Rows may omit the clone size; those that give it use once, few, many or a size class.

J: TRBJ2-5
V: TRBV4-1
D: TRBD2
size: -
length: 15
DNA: TGCGCCAGCAGCCAGGACGGACGGGGGGATGAGACCCAGTACTTC
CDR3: CASSQDGRGDETQYF

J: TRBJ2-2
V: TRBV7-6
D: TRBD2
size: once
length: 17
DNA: TGTGCCAGCAGCCCACTAGCGGGGGTGGGGGTCACCGGGGAGCTGTTTTTT
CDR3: CASSPLAGVGVTGELFF

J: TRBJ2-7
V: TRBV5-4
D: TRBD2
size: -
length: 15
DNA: TGTGCCAGCAGCTTGTCGGGGGGGCTCTCCTACGAGCAGTACTTC
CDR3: CASSLSGGLSYEQYF

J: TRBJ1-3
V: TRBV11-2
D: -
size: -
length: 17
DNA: TGTGCCAGCAGCCAGAGACGGACTCAAAGCTCTGGAAACACCATATATTTT
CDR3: CASSQRRTQSSGNTIYF

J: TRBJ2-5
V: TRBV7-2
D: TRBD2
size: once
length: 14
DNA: TGTGCCAGCAGGGTATTCGCGGGGGGGGAGACCCAGTACTTC
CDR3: CASRVFAGGETQYF

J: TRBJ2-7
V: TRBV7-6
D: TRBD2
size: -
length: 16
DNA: TGTGCCAGCAGCCCTACTAGCGGGAGGTCGCTAGGGGAGCAGTACTTC
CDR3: CASSPTSGRSLGEQYF

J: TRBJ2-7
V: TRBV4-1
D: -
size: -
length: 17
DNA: TGCGCCAGCAGCCCTCAGGGTAGCCCTGAAGCGACCTACGAGCAGTACTTC
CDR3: CASSPQGSPEATYEQYF

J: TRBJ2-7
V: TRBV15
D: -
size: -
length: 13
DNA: TGTGCCACCAGCAGAGATCCTAACTACGAGCAGTACTTC
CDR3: CATSRDPNYEQYF

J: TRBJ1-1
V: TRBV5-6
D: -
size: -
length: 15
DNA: TGTGCCAGCAGCCCCCGGACAGCCATGAACACTGAAGCTTTCTTT
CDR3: CASSPRTAMNTEAFF

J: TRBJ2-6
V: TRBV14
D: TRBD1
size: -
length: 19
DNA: TGTGCCAGCAGCCAAAGGGGACAGTGGGTCGGCTCTGGGGCCAACGGCCTGACTTTC
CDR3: CASSQRGQWVGSGANGLTF

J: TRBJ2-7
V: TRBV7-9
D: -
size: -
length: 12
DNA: TGTGCCAGCAGCTATAGCTCCTACGAGCAGTACTTC
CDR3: CASSYSSYEQYF

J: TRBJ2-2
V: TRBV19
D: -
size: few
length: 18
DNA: TGTGCCAGTAGTATAGTCCCTCCTACCACCGCGAACACCGGGGAGCTGTTTTTT
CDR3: CASSIVPPTTANTGELFF

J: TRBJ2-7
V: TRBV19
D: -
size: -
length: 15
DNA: TGTGCCAGTACCCCTAGAAGTAGCGGAAGCTACGAGCAGTACTTC
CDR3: CASTPRSSGSYEQYF

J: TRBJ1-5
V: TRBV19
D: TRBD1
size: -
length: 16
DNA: TGTGCCAGTAGTATACTTCCGGGACAGTACAATCAGCCCCAGCATTTT
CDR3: CASSILPGQYNQPQHF

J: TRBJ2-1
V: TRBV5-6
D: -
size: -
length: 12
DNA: TGTGCCAGCAGCTTGCGTGTCGGTGAGCAGTTCTTC
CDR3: CASSLRVGEQFF

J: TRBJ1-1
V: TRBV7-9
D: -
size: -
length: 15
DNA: TGTTCCAGCAGCTTAGAGTCAGGGGCCGGCACTGAAGCTTTCTTT
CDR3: CSSSLESGAGTEAFF

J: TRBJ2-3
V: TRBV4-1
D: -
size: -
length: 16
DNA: TGCGCCAGCAGCCAAGTTCTTAGCGATGGTAGAGATACGCAGTATTTT
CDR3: CASSQVLSDGRDTQYF

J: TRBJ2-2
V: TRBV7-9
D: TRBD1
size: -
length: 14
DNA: TGTGCCAGCAGTTACAGGGGCGCAGGCGGGGAGCTGTTTTTT
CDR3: CASSYRGAGGELFF

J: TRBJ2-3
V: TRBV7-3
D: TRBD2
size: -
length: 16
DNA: TGTGCCAGCAGCTTAACAAGGACTAGCGGCACAGATACGCAGTATTTT
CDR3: CASSLTRTSGTDTQYF

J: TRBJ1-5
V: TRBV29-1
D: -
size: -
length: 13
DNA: TGCAGCGCTCGATTCTTGGGACATCTAAATCCCCATTTT
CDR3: CSARFLGHLNPHF

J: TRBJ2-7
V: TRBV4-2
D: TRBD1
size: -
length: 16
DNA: TGTGCCAGCAGCCAAGAGGTTGGACAGGGGGCCTACGAGCAGTACTTC
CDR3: CASSQEVGQGAYEQYF

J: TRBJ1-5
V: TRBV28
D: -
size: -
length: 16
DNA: TGTGCCAGCAGTTTATGGGGGGGTCTACCCAATCAGCCCCAGCATTTT
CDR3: CASSLWGGLPNQPQHF

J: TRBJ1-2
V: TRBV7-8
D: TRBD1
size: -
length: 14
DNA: TGTGCCAGCAGCCCGGGACAGACTTACTATGGCTACACCTTC
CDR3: CASSPGQTYYGYTF

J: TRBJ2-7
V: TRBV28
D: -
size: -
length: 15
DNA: TGTGCCAGCCATGCGGGACTCTCAGGCTCCTACGAGCAGTACTTC
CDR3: CASHAGLSGSYEQYF

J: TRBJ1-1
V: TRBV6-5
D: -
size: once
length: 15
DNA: TGTGCCAGCAGTCTACAGGGCCTCATGAACACTGAAGCTTTCTTT
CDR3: CASSLQGLMNTEAFF

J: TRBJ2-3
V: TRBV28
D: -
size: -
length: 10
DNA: TGTGCCAGCAGTAAGCATACGCAGTATTTT
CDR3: CASSKHTQYF

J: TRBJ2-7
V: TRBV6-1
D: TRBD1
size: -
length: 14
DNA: TGTGCCAGCAGAGGACAGGTGTCGTCCTACGAGCAGTACTTC
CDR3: CASRGQVSSYEQYF

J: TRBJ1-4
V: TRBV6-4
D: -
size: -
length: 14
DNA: TGTGCCAGCAGCCCCGGGACAAGCAATGAAAAACTGTTTTTT
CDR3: CASSPGTSNEKLFF

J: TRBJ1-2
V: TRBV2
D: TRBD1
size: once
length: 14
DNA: TGTGCCAGCAGGGCCACAGGGGGTGTCTATGGCTACACCTTC
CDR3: CASRATGGVYGYTF

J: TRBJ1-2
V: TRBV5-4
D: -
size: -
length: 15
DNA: TGTGCCAGCAGCTCCGCGGAGCAGGGACTGGGAGGCTACACCTTC
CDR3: CASSSAEQGLGGYTF

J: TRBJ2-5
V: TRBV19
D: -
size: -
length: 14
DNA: TGTGCCAGTAGTATAGGTCAGGGACAAGAGACCCAGTACTTC
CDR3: CASSIGQGQETQYF

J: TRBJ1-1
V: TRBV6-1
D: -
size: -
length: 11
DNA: TGTGCCAGCAAGAGAACAGGGGAAGCTTTCTTT
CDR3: CASKRTGEAFF

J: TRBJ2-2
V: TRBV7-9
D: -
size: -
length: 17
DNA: TGTGCCAGCAGCTTAGGGACTACATCTCCGAACACCGGGGAGCTGTTTTTT
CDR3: CASSLGTTSPNTGELFF

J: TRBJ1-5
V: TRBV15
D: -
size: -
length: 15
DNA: TGTGCCACCAGCAGAGCAGTACCCCGCAATCAGCCCCAGCATTTT
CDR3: CATSRAVPRNQPQHF

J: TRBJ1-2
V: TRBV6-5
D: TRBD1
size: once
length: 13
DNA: TGTGCCAGCAGAATATTACAGGGGGGTGGCTACACCTTC
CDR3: CASRILQGGGYTF

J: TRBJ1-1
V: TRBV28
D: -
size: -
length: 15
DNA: TGTGCCAGCAGTTGGGGACGGGAGGAGAACACTGAAGCTTTCTTT
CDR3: CASSWGREENTEAFF

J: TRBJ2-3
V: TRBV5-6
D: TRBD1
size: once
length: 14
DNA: TGTGCCAGCAGCCTCGGGACAGGGTACGGTACGCAGTATTTT
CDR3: CASSLGTGYGTQYF

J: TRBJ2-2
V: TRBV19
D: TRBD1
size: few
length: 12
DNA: TGTGCCGGACAGGGATACACCGGGGAGCTGTTTTTT
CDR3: CAGQGYTGELFF

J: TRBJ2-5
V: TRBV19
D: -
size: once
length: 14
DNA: TGTGCCAGCCGAGAGGGACTCCACCAAGAGACCCAGTACTTC
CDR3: CASREGLHQETQYF

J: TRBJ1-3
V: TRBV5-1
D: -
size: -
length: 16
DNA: TGCGCCAGCAGCTTGAACCGTGCTAATGCTGGAAACACCATATATTTT
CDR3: CASSLNRANAGNTIYF

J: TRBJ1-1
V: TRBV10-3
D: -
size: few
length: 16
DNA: TGTGCCATCAGTGGGACAGTCTCTGGAGTAGGCACTGAAGCTTTCTTT
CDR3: CAISGTVSGVGTEAFF

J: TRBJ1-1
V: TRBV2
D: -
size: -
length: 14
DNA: TGTGCCAGCAACTTAATACAGGGCGCCCAGCGGGCTTTCTTT
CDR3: CASNLIQGAQRAFF

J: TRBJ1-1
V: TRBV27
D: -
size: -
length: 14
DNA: TGTGCCAGCAGAAAAGGTTGGGGAGGCACTGAAGCTTTCTTT
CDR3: CASRKGWGGTEAFF

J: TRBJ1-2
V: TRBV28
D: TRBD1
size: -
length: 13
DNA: TGTGCCACCCGGGACAGGGCCTACTATGGCTACACCTTC
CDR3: CATRDRAYYGYTF

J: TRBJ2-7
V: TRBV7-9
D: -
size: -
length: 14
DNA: TGTGCCAGCAGCTTAGCGCAGGGAACCTACGAGCAGTACTTC
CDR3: CASSLAQGTYEQYF

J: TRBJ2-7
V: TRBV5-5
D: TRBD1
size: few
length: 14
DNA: TGTGCCAGCAGCTGGGGACAGGGATTATACGAGCAGTACTTC
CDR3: CASSWGQGLYEQYF

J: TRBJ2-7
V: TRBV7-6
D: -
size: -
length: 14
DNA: TGTGCCAGCAGCCCGAGGAACTACGGGGACGAGCAGTACTTC
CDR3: CASSPRNYGDEQYF

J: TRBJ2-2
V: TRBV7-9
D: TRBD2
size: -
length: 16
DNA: TGTGCCAGCAGCCCGTTAGCGGGAAGAGTCACCGGGGAGCTGTTTTTT
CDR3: CASSPLAGRVTGELFF

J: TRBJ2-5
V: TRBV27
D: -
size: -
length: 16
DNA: TGTGCCAGCAGCCTACTTCGACCGACGGGGGTGGAGACCCAGTACTTC
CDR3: CASSLLRPTGVETQYF

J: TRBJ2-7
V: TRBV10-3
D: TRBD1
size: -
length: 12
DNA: TGTGCCAGCAGGACAGGGGGCCACGAGCAGTACTTC
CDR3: CASRTGGHEQYF

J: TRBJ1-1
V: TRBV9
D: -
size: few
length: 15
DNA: TGTGCCAGCAGCGTTGGACCGGGACACAGCACTGAAGCTTTCTTT
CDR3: CASSVGPGHSTEAFF

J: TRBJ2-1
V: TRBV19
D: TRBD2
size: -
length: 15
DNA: TGTGCCAGTAGGAGGTCGGTAGCGGGAGGCAATGAGCAGTTCTTC
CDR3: CASRRSVAGGNEQFF

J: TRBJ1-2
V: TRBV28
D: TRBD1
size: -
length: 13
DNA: TGTGCCAGCAGGCTACAGGGGGCAGGTGGCTACACCTTC
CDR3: CASRLQGAGGYTF

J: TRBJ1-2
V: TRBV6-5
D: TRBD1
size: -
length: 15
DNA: TGTGCCAGCAGTTACGACAGGGAATATCACGTTGGCTACACCTTC
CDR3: CASSYDREYHVGYTF